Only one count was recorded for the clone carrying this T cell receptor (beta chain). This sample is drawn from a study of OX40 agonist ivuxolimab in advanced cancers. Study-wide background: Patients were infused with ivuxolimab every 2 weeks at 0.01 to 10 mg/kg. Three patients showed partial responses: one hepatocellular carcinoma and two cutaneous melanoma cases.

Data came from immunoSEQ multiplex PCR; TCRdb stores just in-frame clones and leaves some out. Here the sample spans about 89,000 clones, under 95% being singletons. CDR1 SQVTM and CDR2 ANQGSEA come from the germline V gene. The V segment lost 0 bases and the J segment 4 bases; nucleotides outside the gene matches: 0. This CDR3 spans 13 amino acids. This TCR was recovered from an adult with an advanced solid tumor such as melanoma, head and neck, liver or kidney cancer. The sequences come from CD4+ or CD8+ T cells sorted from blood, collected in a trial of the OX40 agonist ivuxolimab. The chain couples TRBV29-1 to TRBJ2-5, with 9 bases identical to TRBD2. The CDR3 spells CSVEELAGETQYF. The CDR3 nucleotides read TGCAGCGTTGAAGAACTAGCGGGAGAGACCCAGTACTTC.